The clone carrying this T cell receptor beta chain was counted between two and nine times. TCRdb itself ran the 5' RACE reads through MiXCR, one entry per CDR3 protein. The table has about 61,000 distinct CDR3 sequences, 25% to 35% seen once. The germline V gene encodes CDR1 ENHRY and CDR2 SYGVKD. This CDR3 comprises 14 residues. Germline trimming cut 10 bases from V and 4 bases from J; bases unmatched to any gene: 9. The sequenced material came from tumor-infiltrating naive CD4+ T cells sorted from the breast tumor. Subset denoted: naive CD4+ T cells, CD4+CD45RA+CD25-. The receptor was isolated from a female donor with breast cancer. The rearrangement uses TRBV10-3 and TRBJ1-4, with 7 bases matching TRBD1. DNA of the CDR3: TGTGCCAGCGCCACGGGACAGAATAATGAAAAACTGTTTTTT. Protein sequence: CASATGQNNEKLFF.